The 23 T cell receptor beta chains below were found in one sample sequenced in a study of Ad26.COV2.S vaccination and SARS-CoV-2 variants (dated by TCRdb to the early 2020s). According to the study, the label for this sample's treatment or condition signals: about 20 received Ad26.COV2.S at low or high dose, single or two shots; 5 received placebo; per-sample allocation not given. Repertoires of vaccine and placebo recipients were sequenced from samples taken on day 63 after the first injection. The method was the immunoSEQ multiplex PCR assay. Sourced from immuneACCESS, this table was stored by TCRdb with only in-frame sequences that have V and J called. A share of the clones is absent; for the studies checked, an unresolved V gene accounts for under half, and the remainder has no known explanation. The sample table records roughly 400,000 clones; about 92% of these occur just once. The ten largest clones capture approximately 4.3% of the sample.

The specimen was peripheral blood, collected in a trial of Ad26.COV2.S vaccine versus placebo. The receptors here all came from a person between 18 and 65 years old who received the Ad26.COV2.S COVID-19 vaccine or a placebo.

The chain recombines TRBV2 with TRBJ1-4; the D is unclear. This CDR3 has 13 residues. The germline CDR1 and CDR2 sequences are SNHLY and FYNNEI. V lost 3 bases and J lost 8, with 10 bases in between. The CDR3 DNA reads as TGTGCCAGCAGTGAGGTGAGGCAGGAAAAACTGTTTTTT. Encoded protein: CASSEVRQEKLFF.

The chain has TRBV19 and TRBJ2-5; no clear D. Germline CDR1 and CDR2: LNHDA and SQIVND (reference sequence). The CDR3 totals 14 residues. Trimming left V 3 bases short and J 4 bases short, with 12 bases between. Written as DNA, the CDR3 is TGTGCCAGTAGTATTGGTCTAGTTGGAGAGACCCAGTACTTC. It is translated as CASSIGLVGETQYF.

The chain joins TRBV27 to TRBJ1-3; D gene ambiguous. This CDR3 is 15 amino acids long. The V and J ends lost 4 bases and 0 bases respectively, with 10 bases between them. The germline V gene has CDR1 MNHEY and CDR2 SMNVEV (reference sequence). The CDR3 spells CASSYPRSSGNTIYF. As DNA, the CDR3 is TGTGCCAGCAGTTACCCCCGCAGCTCTGGAAACACCATATATTTT.

This clone was seen once. The chain joins TRBV19 to TRBJ1-5, with D possibly being TRBD1 (6 bases). Trimming removed 5 bases at V and 7 bases at J, with 21 bases between. In germline, CDR1 is LNHDA, CDR2 SQIVND (reference sequence). This CDR3 is 16 amino acids long. In DNA form, the CDR3 reads TGTGCCAGTAGTGTCGGACAGAACATGTACGCACAGCCCCAGCATTTT. Residues: CASSVGQNMYAQPQHF. The full variable domain, in which reference TRBV19 and TRBJ1-5 provide the parts outside the CDR3, is DGGITQSPKYLFRKEGQNVTLSCEQNLNHDAMYWYRQDPGQGLRLIYYSQIVNDFQKGDIAEGYSVSREKKESFPLTVTSAQKNPTAFYLCASSVGQNMYAQPQHFGDGTRLSIL.

This rearrangement joins TRBV5-8 to TRBJ2-7, with 8 bases matching TRBD1. The trim removed 4 bases at V and 2 bases at J, leaving 8 bases unmatched. This CDR3 is 15 amino acids long. Germline V gene data show CDR1 as SGHTS and CDR2 as YDEGEE. CDR3 coding DNA: TGTGCCAGCAGCCGCCCCGGACAGGGCACCTACGAGCAGTACTTC. Amino acid sequence: CASSRPGQGTYEQYF.

This chain uses TRBV10-3 with TRBJ2-7, with 14 bases lining up with TRBD2. V was pared by 3 bases and J by 2 bases, with 9 bases of the junction left unmatched. This CDR3 comprises 18 residues. Germline V gene lookup returns CDR1 ENHRY and CDR2 SYGVKD. The CDR3, as DNA: TGTGCCATCAGTGACCCTGGGACTAGCGGGAGAGCTGCCTACGAGCAGTACTTC. Its protein product is CAISDPGTSGRAAYEQYF.

This clone appeared once. This chain uses TRBV5-1 with TRBJ2-5, with D unclear. The V end lost 3 bases, the J end lost 2 bases, and 8 bases lay between the germline ends. This CDR3 has 13 residues. Germline lookup yields CDR1 SGHRS and CDR2 YFSETQ. Written as DNA, the CDR3 is TGCGCCAGCAGCTCCGGGTCTCAAGAGACCCAGTACTTC. This translates into CASSSGSQETQYF.

The chain has TRBV6-5 and TRBJ2-1; 8 nucleotides match TRBD2. CDR3 length equals 15 residues. Per the germline V gene, CDR1 is MNHEY and CDR2 is SVGAGI. V was pared by 5 bases and J by 3 bases, with 6 bases of the junction left unmatched. CDR3 nucleotides: TGTGCCAGCAGTACCGGACTAGCCGACTACAATGAGCAGTTCTTC. Amino acid sequence: CASSTGLADYNEQFF.

CDR3 coding DNA: TGTGCCAGCTCACCCGAGGGCCCAACGGGAGAGCAGTACTTC. It specifies CASSPEGPTGEQYF. V gene TRBV18 combines with J gene TRBJ2-7; TRBD2 might be the D (5 bases). The CDR3 runs 14 residues. Germline V gene data show CDR1 as KGHSH and CDR2 as LQKENI. V gave up 3 bases and J gave up 7 bases, with 16 bases separating them.

The chain combines TRBV12-3 or TRBV12-4 with TRBJ2-1; the D is unclear. The CDR3 runs 13 residues. The V end lost 5 bases, the J end lost 10 bases, and 15 bases lay between the germline ends. CDR3: CASSPSNSGEQFF. CDR3 nucleotide sequence: TGTGCCAGCAGTCCCTCTAACAGTGGGGAGCAGTTCTTC.

The chain joins TRBV27 to TRBJ2-7; maybe TRBD2 (7 bases). CDR1 is MNHEY, CDR2 SMNVEV, per germline (reference sequence). The ends were cut back, 8 bases at V and 5 bases at J, with 19 bases in the middle. The CDR3 contains 14 residues. The CDR3 sequence is CASSEGGGPHEQYF. The CDR3 coding sequence is TGTGCCAGCTCAGAGGGGGGAGGGCCCCACGAGCAGTACTTC.

The rearrangement uses TRBV27 and TRBJ2-2, with no clear D. This CDR3 contains 13 residues. Between the trimmed V and J ends, which lost 4 bases and 1 base, there was a span of 4 bases. Germline V gene data show CDR1 as MNHEY and CDR2 as SMNVEV (reference sequence). This CDR3 is CASSSENTGELFF. CDR3 coding DNA: TGTGCCAGCAGTTCCGAGAACACCGGGGAGCTGTTTTTT.

The J gene is TRBJ1-4, the V gene TRBV29-1, with D uncertain. V shed 6 bases and J shed 8 bases, with 13 bases lying between them. Germline V gene lookup returns CDR1 SQVTM and CDR2 ANQGSEA. The CDR3 has 12 residues. In DNA, the CDR3 is TGCAGCGTCATGATGGTAGGAGAAAAACTGTTTTTT. This translates into CSVMMVGEKLFF.

V is TRBV6-2 or TRBV6-3 and J is TRBJ2-1; unclear D gene. Germline values: CDR1 MNHEY, CDR2 SVGEGT. The CDR3 extends over 12 amino acids. V was cut by 6 bases and J by 6 bases, with 9 bases left in between. The CDR3 is CASSQWPNEQFF. CDR3 DNA sequence: TGTGCCAGCAGCCAATGGCCCAATGAGCAGTTCTTC.

This clone has more than one count but fewer than ten. The V call is TRBV28, the J call TRBJ2-1, with 9 bases fitting TRBD2. V lost 6 bases and J lost 3; bases outside the gene matches: 9. The CDR3 has 16 residues. Germline V gives CDR1 MDHEN, CDR2 SYDVKM. In nucleotides, the CDR3 is TGTGCCAGCAGCCGAACGACTAGCGGAATCTACAATGAGCAGTTCTTC. This gives the protein CASSRTTSGIYNEQFF.

The chain joins TRBV7-9 to TRBJ2-5; TRBD1 matches at 9 bases. Losses at the gene ends were 5 bases for V and 2 bases for J; bases not matched to a gene: 6. Germline values: CDR1 SEHNR, CDR2 FQNEAQ (reference sequence). This CDR3 spans 15 amino acids. The CDR3 protein is CASSRPGQGQETQYF. CDR3 nucleotides: TGTGCCAGCAGCCGACCGGGACAGGGACAAGAGACCCAGTACTTC.

The genes are TRBV11-3 and TRBJ2-5, with D possibly matching TRBD2 (6 bases). The length of the CDR3 is 14 residues. Trimming took off 4 bases at V and 1 base at J, with 10 bases between the two ends. Germline V gene sequence: CDR1 SGHNT, CDR2 YENEEA. The CDR3 is CASSSWDSQETQYF. The CDR3 nucleotides read TGTGCCAGCAGCTCCTGGGACTCCCAAGAGACCCAGTACTTC.

This clone was observed a single time. This chain links TRBV11-2 with TRBJ2-5; possibly TRBD2 for D (5 bases). The CDR3 is 15 residues long. The V end lost 6 bases, the J end lost 5 bases, and 19 bases lay between the germline ends. CDR1 is SGHAT and CDR2 is FQNNGV in the germline V gene. CDR3 sequence: CASSLAPRTRETQYF. As DNA, the CDR3 is TGTGCCAGCAGTCTAGCCCCTCGGACCCGGGAGACCCAGTACTTC.

The chain has TRBV19 and TRBJ2-1; 14 positions agree with TRBD2. The CDR3 loop spans 17 amino acids. The J segment lost 5 bases and the V segment lost 6 bases, leaving 9 bases of the junction unmatched. Germline V gives CDR1 LNHDA, CDR2 SQIVND (reference sequence). CDR3 loop: CASRTSGRARLDNEQFF. Written as DNA, the CDR3 is TGTGCCAGTAGGACTAGCGGGAGGGCCAGGTTGGACAATGAGCAGTTCTTC.

A single count supports this clone. V gene TRBV15 combines with J gene TRBJ2-5, with D hard to call. The CDR3 is 15 residues long. Germline CDR1 LNHNV, CDR2 YYDKDF (reference sequence). Deletions cut 3 bases from V and 1 base from J, with 12 bases between. CDR3 in amino acids: CATSSQVRPQETQYF. The CDR3, as DNA: TGTGCCACCAGCAGCCAGGTACGTCCCCAAGAGACCCAGTACTTC.

The rearrangement links TRBV2 to TRBJ2-7, with TRBD1 identical over 7 bases. The V and J ends lost 5 bases and 6 bases, in that order; junction bases with no gene match: 7. The CDR3 is 13 amino acids. Germline V gene sequence: CDR1 SNHLY, CDR2 FYNNEI. CDR3 in DNA: TGTGCCAGCAGTAGGGACAGCCTCACCGAGCAGTACTTC. This codes for CASSRDSLTEQYF.

V gene TRBV4-2 combines with J gene TRBJ2-6, with D possibly being TRBD1 or TRBD2 (6 bases each). The V end was cut by 3 bases, the J end by 7 bases, with 16 bases between. Germline loops: CDR1 LGHNA, CDR2 YNFKEQ. The CDR3 runs to 16 residues. CDR3: CASSQEGPGAANVLTF. The CDR3 DNA sequence: TGTGCCAGCAGCCAGGAGGGGCCGGGGGCTGCCAACGTCCTGACTTTC.

This chain joins TRBV29-1 and TRBJ2-1; D is uncertain. V shed 3 bases and J shed 0 bases, with 12 bases lying between them. Germline V gene data show CDR1 as SQVTM and CDR2 as ANQGSEA. The CDR3 extends over 15 amino acids. DNA for the CDR3: TGCAGCGTTGACCCCTGGTCTAGCTCCTACAATGAGCAGTTCTTC. Translating it yields CSVDPWSSSYNEQFF.